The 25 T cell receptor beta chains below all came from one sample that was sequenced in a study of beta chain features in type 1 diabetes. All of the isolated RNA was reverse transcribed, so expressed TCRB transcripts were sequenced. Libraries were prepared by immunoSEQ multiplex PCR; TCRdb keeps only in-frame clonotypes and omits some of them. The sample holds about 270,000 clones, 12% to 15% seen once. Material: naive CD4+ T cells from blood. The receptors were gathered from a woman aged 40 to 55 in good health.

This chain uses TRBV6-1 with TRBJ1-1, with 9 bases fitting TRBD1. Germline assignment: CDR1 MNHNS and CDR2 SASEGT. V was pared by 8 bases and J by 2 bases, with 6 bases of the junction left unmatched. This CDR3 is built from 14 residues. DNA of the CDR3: TGTGCCAGCGTTGACAGGGGGATCAACACTGAAGCTTTCTTT. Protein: CASVDRGINTEAFF.

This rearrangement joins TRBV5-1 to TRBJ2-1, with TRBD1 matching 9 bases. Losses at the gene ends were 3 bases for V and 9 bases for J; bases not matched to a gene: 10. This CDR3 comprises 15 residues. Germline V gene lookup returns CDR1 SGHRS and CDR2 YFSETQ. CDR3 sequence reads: CASSSGQGFSGEQFF. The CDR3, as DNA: TGCGCCAGCAGCTCCGGACAGGGGTTTTCGGGTGAGCAGTTCTTC.

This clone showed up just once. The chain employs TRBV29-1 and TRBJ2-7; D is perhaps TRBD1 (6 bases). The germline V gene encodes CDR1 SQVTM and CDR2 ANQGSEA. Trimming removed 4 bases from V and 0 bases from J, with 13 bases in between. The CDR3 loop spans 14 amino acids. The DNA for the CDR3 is TGCAGCGTTGTAAGGCAGGGGTCCTCCTACGAGCAGTACTTC. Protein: CSVVRQGSSYEQYF.

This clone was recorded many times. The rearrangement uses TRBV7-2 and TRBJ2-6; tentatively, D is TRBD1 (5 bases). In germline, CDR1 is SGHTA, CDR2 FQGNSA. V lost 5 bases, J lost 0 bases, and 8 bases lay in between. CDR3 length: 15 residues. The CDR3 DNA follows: TGTGCCAGCAGCCTAAGGGGCTCTGGGGCCAACGTCCTGACTTTC. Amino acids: CASSLRGSGANVLTF.

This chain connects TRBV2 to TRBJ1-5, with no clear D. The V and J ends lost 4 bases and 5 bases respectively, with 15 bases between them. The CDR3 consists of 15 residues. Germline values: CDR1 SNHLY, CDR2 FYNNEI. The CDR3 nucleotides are TGTGCCAGCAGTGGGTGGGTGCCCGGAGATCAGCCCCAGCATTTT. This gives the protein CASSGWVPGDQPQHF.

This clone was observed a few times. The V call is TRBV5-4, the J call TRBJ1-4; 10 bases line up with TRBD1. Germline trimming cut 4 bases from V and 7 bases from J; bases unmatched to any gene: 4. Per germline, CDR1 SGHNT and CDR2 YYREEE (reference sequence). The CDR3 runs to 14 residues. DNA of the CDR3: TGTGCCAGCAGCGCAGGACAGGGGGGTGAAAAACTGTTTTTT. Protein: CASSAGQGGEKLFF.

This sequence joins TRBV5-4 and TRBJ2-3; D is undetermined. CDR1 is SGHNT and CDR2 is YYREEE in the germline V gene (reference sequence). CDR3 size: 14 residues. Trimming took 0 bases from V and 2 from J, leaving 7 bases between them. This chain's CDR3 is CASSLVTVTDTQYF. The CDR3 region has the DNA TGTGCCAGCAGCTTGGTTACAGTCACAGATACGCAGTATTTT.

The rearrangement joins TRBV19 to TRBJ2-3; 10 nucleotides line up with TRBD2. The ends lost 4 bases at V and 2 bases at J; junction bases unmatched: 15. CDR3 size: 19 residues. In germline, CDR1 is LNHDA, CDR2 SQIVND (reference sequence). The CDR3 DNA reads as TGTGCCAGTAGTAAATCGAGCGGGGGGGTACCTCGGTCCACAGATACGCAGTATTTT. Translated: CASSKSSGGVPRSTDTQYF.

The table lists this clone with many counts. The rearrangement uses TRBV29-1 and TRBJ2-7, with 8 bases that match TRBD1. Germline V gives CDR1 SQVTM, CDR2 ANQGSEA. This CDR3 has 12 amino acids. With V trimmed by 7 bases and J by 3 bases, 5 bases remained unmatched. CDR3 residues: CSAQQGVYEQYF. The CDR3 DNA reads TGCAGCGCCCAACAGGGGGTCTACGAGCAGTACTTC.

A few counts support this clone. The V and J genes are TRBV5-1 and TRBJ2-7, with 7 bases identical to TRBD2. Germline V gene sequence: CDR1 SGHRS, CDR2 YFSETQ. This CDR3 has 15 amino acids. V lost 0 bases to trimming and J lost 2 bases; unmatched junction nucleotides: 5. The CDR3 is CASSLERLATYEQYF. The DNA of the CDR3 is TGCGCCAGCAGCTTGGAGAGACTAGCCACCTACGAGCAGTACTTC.

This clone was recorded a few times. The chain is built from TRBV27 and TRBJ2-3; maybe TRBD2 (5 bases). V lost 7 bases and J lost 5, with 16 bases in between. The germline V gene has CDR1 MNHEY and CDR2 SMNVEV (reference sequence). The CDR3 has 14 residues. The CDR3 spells CASISRAREDTQYF. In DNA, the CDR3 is TGTGCCAGCATTTCTCGGGCGAGGGAAGATACGCAGTATTTT.

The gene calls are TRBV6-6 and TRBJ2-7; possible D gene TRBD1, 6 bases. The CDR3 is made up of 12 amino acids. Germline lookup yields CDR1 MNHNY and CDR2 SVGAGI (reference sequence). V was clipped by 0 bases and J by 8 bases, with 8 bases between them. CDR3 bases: TGTGCCAGCAGTTACTCCGGACAGAAGCAGTACTTC. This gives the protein CASSYSGQKQYF.

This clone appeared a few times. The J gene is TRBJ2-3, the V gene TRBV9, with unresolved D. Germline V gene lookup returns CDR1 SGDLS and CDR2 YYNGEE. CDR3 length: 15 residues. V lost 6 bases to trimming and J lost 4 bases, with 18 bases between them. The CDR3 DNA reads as TGTGCCAGCAATAGAGGCGGTGGTAGTTCAGATACGCAGTATTTT. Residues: CASNRGGGSSDTQYF.

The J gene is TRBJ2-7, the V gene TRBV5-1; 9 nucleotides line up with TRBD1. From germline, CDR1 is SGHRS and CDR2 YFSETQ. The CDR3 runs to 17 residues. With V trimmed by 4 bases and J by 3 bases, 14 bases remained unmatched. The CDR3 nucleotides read TGCGCCAGCAGCCCATTGGCGGGACAGGGAAATCTCTACGAGCAGTACTTC. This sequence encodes CASSPLAGQGNLYEQYF. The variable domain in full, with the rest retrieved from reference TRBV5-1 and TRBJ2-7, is KAGVTQTPRYLIKTRGQQVTLSCSPISGHRSVSWYQQTPGQGLQFLFEYFSETQRNKGNFPGRFSGRQFSNSRSEMNVSTLELGDSALYLCASSPLAGQGNLYEQYFGPGTRLTVT.

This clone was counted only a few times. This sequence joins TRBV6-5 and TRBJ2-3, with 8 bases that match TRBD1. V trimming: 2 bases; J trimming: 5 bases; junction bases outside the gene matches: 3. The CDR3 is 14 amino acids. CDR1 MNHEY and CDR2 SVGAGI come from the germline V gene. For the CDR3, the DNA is TGTGCCAGCAGTTACATCAGGGGGCGAGATACGCAGTATTTT. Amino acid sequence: CASSYIRGRDTQYF.

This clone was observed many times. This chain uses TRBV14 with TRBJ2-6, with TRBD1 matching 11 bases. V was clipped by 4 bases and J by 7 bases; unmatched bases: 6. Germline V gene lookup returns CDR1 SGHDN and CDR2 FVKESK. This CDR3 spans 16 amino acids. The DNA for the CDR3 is TGTGCCAGCAGCCGGGGACAGGGGGTAGGAGCCAACGTCCTGACTTTC. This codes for CASSRGQGVGANVLTF.

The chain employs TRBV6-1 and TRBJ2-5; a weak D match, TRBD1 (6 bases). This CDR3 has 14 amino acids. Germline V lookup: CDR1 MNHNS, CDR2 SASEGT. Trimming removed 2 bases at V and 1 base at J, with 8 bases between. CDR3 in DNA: TGTGCCAGCAGTGAACCGGACAGCCAAGAGACCCAGTACTTC. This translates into CASSEPDSQETQYF.

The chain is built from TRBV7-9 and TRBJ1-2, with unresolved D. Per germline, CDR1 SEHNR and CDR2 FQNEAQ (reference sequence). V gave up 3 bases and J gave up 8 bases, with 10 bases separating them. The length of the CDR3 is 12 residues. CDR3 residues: CASSFLGEGYTF. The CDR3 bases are TGTGCCAGCAGCTTCCTTGGAGAGGGCTACACCTTC.

The CDR3 loop reads CASSSAQRSQETQYF. In DNA, the CDR3 is TGTGCCAGCAGCTCCGCTCAACGGAGCCAAGAGACCCAGTACTTC. The chain employs TRBV7-6 and TRBJ2-5; D is unresolved. With 4 bases removed from V and 1 base from J, the gap between germline ends came to 13 bases. This CDR3 is built from 15 residues. Germline V CDR1 and CDR2: SGHVS, FNYEAQ.

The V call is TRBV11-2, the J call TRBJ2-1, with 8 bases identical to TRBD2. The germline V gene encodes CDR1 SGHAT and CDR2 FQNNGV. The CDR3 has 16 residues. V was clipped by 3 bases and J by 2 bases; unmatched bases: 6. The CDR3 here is CASSFMSGGAYNEQFF. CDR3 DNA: TGTGCCAGCAGCTTTATGAGCGGGGGTGCCTACAATGAGCAGTTCTTC.

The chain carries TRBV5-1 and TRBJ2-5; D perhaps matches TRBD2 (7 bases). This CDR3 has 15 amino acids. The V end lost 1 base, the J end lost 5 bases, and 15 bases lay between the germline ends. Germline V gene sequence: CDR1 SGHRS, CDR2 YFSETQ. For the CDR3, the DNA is TGCGCCAGCAGCTTGTTCCGGGGGGCGGTGGAGACCCAGTACTTC. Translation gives CASSLFRGAVETQYF.

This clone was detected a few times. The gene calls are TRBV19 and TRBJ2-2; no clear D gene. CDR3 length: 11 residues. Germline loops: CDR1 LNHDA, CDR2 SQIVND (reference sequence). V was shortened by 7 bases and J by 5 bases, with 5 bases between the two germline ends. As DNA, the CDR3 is TGTGCCAGTACAGATACCGGGGAGCTGTTTTTT. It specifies CASTDTGELFF. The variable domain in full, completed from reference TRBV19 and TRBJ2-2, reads DGGITQSPKYLFRKEGQNVTLSCEQNLNHDAMYWYRQDPGQGLRLIYYSQIVNDFQKGDIAEGYSVSREKKESFPLTVTSAQKNPTAFYLCASTDTGELFFGEGSRLTVL.

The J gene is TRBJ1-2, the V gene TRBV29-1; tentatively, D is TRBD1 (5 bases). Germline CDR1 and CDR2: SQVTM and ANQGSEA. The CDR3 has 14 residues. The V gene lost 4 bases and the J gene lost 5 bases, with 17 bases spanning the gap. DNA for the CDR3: TGCAGCGTTGCCCCGGACATACGAGGATATGGCTACACCTTC. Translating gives CSVAPDIRGYGYTF.

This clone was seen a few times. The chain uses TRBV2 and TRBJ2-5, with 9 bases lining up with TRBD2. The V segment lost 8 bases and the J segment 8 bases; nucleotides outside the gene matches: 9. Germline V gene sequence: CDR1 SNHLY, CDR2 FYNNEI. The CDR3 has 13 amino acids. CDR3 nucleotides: TGTGCCAGCTTTGCGGGAGGGGGCGAAACCCAGTACTTC. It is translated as CASFAGGGETQYF.

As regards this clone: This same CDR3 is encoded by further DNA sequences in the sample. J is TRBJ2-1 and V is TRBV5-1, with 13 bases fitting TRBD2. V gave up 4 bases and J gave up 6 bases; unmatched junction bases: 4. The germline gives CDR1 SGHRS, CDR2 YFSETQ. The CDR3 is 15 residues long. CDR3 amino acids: CASSELAGGPNEQFF. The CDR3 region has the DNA TGCGCCAGCAGCGAACTAGCGGGGGGGCCCAATGAGCAGTTCTTC.